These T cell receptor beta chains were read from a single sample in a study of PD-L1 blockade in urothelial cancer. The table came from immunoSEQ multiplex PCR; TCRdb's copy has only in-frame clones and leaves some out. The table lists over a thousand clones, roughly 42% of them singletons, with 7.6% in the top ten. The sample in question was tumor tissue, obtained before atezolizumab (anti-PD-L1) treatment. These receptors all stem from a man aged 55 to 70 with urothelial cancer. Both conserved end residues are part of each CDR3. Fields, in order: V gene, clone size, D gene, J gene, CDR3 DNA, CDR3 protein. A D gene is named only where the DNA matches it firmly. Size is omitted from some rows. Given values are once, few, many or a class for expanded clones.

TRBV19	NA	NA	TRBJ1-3	TGTGCCAGTAGTATCAGAGTGGGGAACTTGGGCTTTGGAAACACCATATATTTT	CASSIRVGNLGFGNTIYF
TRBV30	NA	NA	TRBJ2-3	TGTGCCTGGACCTACGAATTGGTAGATACGCAGTATTTT	CAWTYELVDTQYF
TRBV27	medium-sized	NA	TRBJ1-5	TGTGCCAGCAGTTTGGCCGGAACGTATAGCAATCAGCCCCAGCATTTT	CASSLAGTYSNQPQHF
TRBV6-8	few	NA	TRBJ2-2	TGTGCCAGCAGCGAGAGAGGGGGTGCGAACACCGGGGAGCTGTTTTTT	CASSERGGANTGELFF
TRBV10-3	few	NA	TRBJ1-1	TGTGCCATCAGTGAGGTAGAACAGGGCCAAGCTTTCTTT	CAISEVEQGQAFF
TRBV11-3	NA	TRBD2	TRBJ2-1	TGTGCCAGCAGCCCGGGGCCGGGACTAGCGGGAGGGCACAATGAGCAGTTCTTC	CASSPGPGLAGGHNEQFF
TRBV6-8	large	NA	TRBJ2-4	TGTGCCAGCAGTGACTCTGGGGGGCGAATTCAGTACTTC	CASSDSGGRIQYF
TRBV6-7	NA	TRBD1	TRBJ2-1	TGTGCCAGCAGTGAACAGGGGGTCTCCTACAATGAGCAGTTCTTC	CASSEQGVSYNEQFF
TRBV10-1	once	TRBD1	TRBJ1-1	TGCGCCAGCAGTGAGCCGACCCCAGGGGGCTGTAGCACTGAAGCTTTCTTT	CASSEPTPGGCSTEAFF
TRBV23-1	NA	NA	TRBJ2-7	TGCGCCAGCAGCTTGGGAATTCCCTCCTACGAGCAGTACTTC	CASSLGIPSYEQYF
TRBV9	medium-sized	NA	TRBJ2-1	TGTGCCAGTAGCCGGGGCCAGAATGAGCAGTTCTTC	CASSRGQNEQFF
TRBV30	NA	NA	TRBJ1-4	TGTGCCTGGAGTGATAGACAGCTTGAAAAACTGTTTTTT	CAWSDRQLEKLFF
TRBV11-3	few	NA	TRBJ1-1	TGTGCCAGCAGCTTGTGGGGCGTAATGAACACTGAAGCTTTCTTT	CASSLWGVMNTEAFF
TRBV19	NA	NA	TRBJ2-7	TGTGCCACCCGCAACACAACGACCACCTACGAGCAGTACTTC	CATRNTTTTYEQYF
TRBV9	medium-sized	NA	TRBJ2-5	TGTGCCAGCAGCGCACATATTCAGGGAGAGACCCAGTACTTC	CASSAHIQGETQYF
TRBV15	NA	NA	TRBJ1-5	TGTGCCACCAGCAGAGATCTGTCAGGCAATAGCAATCAGCCCCAGCATTTT	CATSRDLSGNSNQPQHF
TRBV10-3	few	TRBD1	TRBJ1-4	TGTGCCAGAGGGGACAGGAATAATGAAAAACTGTTTTTT	CARGDRNNEKLFF
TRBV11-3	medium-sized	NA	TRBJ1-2	TGTGCCAGCAGCTTGGTTCGGGGAAACTATGGCTACACCTTC	CASSLVRGNYGYTF
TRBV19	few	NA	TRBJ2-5	TGTGCCAGTAGTATCTTGTCAGGGGAAAGGGAGACCCAGTACTTC	CASSILSGERETQYF
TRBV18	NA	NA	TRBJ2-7	TGTGCCAGCTCACTCCCTCGCAGAGGGGGGGCGAACGAGCAGTACTTC	CASSLPRRGGANEQYF
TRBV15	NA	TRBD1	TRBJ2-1	TGTGCCACCAGCAGAGACTTGGACAGGACGAACAATGAGCAGTTCTTC	CATSRDLDRTNNEQFF
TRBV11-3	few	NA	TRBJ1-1	TGTGCCAGCAGCCCGACAGGACCAGGGTTCACTGAAGCTTTCTTT	CASSPTGPGFTEAFF
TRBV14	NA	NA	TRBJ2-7	TGTGCCAGCAGCCAAGTATCCGGCAGTGCCGAGCAGTACTTC	CASSQVSGSAEQYF
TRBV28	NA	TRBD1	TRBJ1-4	TGTGCCAGCAGTTTGGGGACAGGCCCTAATGAAAAACTGTTTTTT	CASSLGTGPNEKLFF
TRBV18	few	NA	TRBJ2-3	TGTGCCAGCTCACCACTGCCAGATACGCAGTATTTT	CASSPLPDTQYF
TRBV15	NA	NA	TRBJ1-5	TGTGCCACCAGCAGAGATAGGACATATCCCAATCAGCCCCAGCATTTT	CATSRDRTYPNQPQHF
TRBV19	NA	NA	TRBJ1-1	TGTGCCAGTAGCGAGAATGGGCCCTCAATGGGTGAAGCTTTCTTT	CASSENGPSMGEAFF
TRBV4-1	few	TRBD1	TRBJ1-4	TGCGCCAGCAGCCAAGTAGGGACAGGGAATGAAAAACTGTTTTTT	CASSQVGTGNEKLFF
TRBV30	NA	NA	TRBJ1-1	TGTGCCTGGAAAACACAGGGACTGAACACTGAAGCTTTCTTT	CAWKTQGLNTEAFF
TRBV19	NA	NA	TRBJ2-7	TGTGCCAGTAGTATTTGGAGTGGAGGCGAGCAGTACTTC	CASSIWSGGEQYF
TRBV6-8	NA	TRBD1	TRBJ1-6	TGTGCCAGCACAGACAGGGCTGGTAATTCACCCCTCCACTTT	CASTDRAGNSPLHF
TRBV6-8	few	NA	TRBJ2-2	TGTGCCAGCAGTTTTAGACGGAACACCGGGGAGCTGTTTTTT	CASSFRRNTGELFF
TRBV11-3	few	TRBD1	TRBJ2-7	TGTGCCAGCAGCTTAGTCGAGACAGGGGTGTACGAGCAGTACTTC	CASSLVETGVYEQYF
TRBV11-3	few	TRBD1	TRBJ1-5	TGTGCCAGCAGCGGGCGCCCGGGACAGGGGATGTTTAGGCCCCAGCATTTT	CASSGRPGQGMFRPQHF
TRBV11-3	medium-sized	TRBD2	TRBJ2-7	TGTGCCAGCAGCTTTACAGCGGGGGGTTACGAGCAGTACTTC	CASSFTAGGYEQYF
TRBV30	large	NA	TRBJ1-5	TGTGCCTGGAGTTCTAGGGAGTTGCAGCCCCAGCATTTT	CAWSSRELQPQHF
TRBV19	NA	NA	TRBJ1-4	TGTGCCAGTAGTATGCGGGGTGGCACAGCGGGGGTTTCGAAACTGTTTTTT	CASSMRGGTAGVSKLFF
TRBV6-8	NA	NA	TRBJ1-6	TGTGCCAGCAGTTTACGGATCCAGAGCTCCTATAATTCACCCCTCCACTTT	CASSLRIQSSYNSPLHF